These 11 T cell receptor beta chains originate from one sample sequenced in a study of cytomegalovirus exposure and HLA in healthy donors (dated by TCRdb to the late 2010s). Receptors were amplified or captured by the immunoSEQ multiplex PCR assay. The multiplex PCR relied on a mix of 60 forward primers for TCR Vbeta segments and 13 reverse primers for TCR Jbeta segments. As stored in TCRdb, this immuneACCESS dataset retains in-frame rearrangements with V and J assigned. A fraction of the clones does not appear; measured against another copy, unresolved V genes explain less than half of the discrepancy, and the remainder lacks a known reason. The sample includes 130,000 to 150,000 clones, with more than 75% observed a single time. Together, the top ten hold 2% to 2.5% of the sample. The sequenced material came from PBMCs. These receptors originate from a woman aged 18-29 years in good health and CMV-seropositive.

The rearrangement uses TRBV5-4 and TRBJ1-3; D unclear. The V and J ends lost 5 bases and 0 bases respectively, with 6 bases between them. CDR1 SGHNT and CDR2 YYREEE come from the germline V gene (reference sequence). The CDR3 has 13 amino acids. For the CDR3, the DNA is TGTGCCAGCAGGCGGAGCTCTGGAAACACCATATATTTT. Its protein product is CASRRSSGNTIYF.

The chain links TRBV6-1 to TRBJ1-4, with D hard to call. Between the trimmed V and J ends, which lost 4 bases and 5 bases, there was a span of 11 bases. CDR3 length: 14 amino acids. Germline V CDR1 and CDR2: MNHNS, SASEGT. CDR3 amino acids: CASSASLENEKLFF. The CDR3 nucleotides read TGTGCCAGCAGTGCGTCTTTGGAGAATGAAAAACTGTTTTTT.

This clone was counted once. This sequence joins TRBV19 and TRBJ2-7, with D possibly being TRBD1 (5 bases). Deletions cut 7 bases from V and 3 bases from J, with 19 bases between. Germline assignment: CDR1 LNHDA and CDR2 SQIVND (reference sequence). The CDR3 has 15 amino acids. The CDR3 protein is CASNNPRQGIYEQYF. CDR3 DNA: TGTGCCAGTAATAACCCCCGGCAGGGAATCTACGAGCAGTACTTC.

CDR3 sequence: CASISTGDRRETNYGYTF. DNA of the CDR3: TGTGCCAGTATAAGCACGGGGGACAGGCGAGAGACTAACTATGGCTACACCTTC. The rearrangement joins TRBV19 to TRBJ1-2; 8 nucleotides line up with TRBD1. Germline trimming cut 7 bases from V and 0 bases from J; bases unmatched to any gene: 16. Germline V gene sequence: CDR1 LNHDA, CDR2 SQIVND (reference sequence). The CDR3 sequence is 18 residues long.

The J gene is TRBJ1-2, the V gene TRBV10-1, with D possibly TRBD1 on 6 matching bases. This CDR3 has 12 residues. Germline lookup yields CDR1 WNHNN and CDR2 SYGVQD (reference sequence). The ends were cut back, 2 bases at V and 6 bases at J, with 7 bases in the middle. CDR3 bases: TGCGCCAGCAGTGAGGAGGGGGATGGCTACACCTTC. As protein: CASSEEGDGYTF.

As DNA, the CDR3 is TGCGCCAGCAGCCAAGAGACAGACTTAGGGGAGAACACTGAAGCTTTCTTT. This sequence encodes CASSQETDLGENTEAFF. The chain employs TRBV4-3 and TRBJ1-1; a possible D gene is TRBD1 (5 bases). V was clipped by 0 bases and J by 1 base, with 15 bases between them. The germline gives CDR1 LGHNA, CDR2 YSLEER. The CDR3 loop spans 17 amino acids.

This clone was recorded only once. This chain joins TRBV19 and TRBJ2-5, with 8 bases fitting TRBD1. CDR3 length: 15 amino acids. The ends lost 6 bases at V and 3 bases at J; junction bases unmatched: 9. CDR1 is LNHDA and CDR2 is SQIVND in the germline V gene (reference sequence). CDR3 sequence (DNA): TGTGCCAGTAGAAGATCCGGGACAGGTAAAGAGACCCAGTACTTC. Amino acids: CASRRSGTGKETQYF.

This sequence joins TRBV4-2 and TRBJ1-1, with a possible D match to TRBD1 (6 bases). V gave up 1 base and J gave up 0 bases, with 15 bases separating them. The CDR3 loop spans 17 amino acids. Per the germline V gene, CDR1 is LGHNA and CDR2 is YNFKEQ. The CDR3: CASSQGGQNRLNTEAFF. The CDR3 nucleotides read TGTGCCAGCAGCCAAGGCGGACAGAATAGACTGAACACTGAAGCTTTCTTT.

The gene calls are TRBV30 and TRBJ1-6; the match to TRBD1 covers 8 bases. Germline lookup yields CDR1 GTSNPN and CDR2 SVGIG (reference sequence). The ends lost 3 bases at V and 7 bases at J; junction bases unmatched: 5. CDR3 size: 14 residues. In DNA form, the CDR3 reads TGTGCCTGGAGCCAGGGGGCAGGAAATTCACCCCTCCACTTT. Translated: CAWSQGAGNSPLHF.

This chain uses TRBV5-1 with TRBJ2-2; 8 bases match TRBD1. The CDR3 is 14 amino acids. CDR1 and CDR2 from the germline V gene are SGHRS and YFSETQ. The ends lost 2 bases at V and 4 bases at J; junction bases unmatched: 1. In nucleotides, the CDR3 is TGCGCCAGCAGCTTACAGGGGGTCACCGGGGAGCTGTTTTTT. Translation gives CASSLQGVTGELFF.

This chain connects TRBV14 to TRBJ2-2; 7 bases map to TRBD2. This CDR3 has 17 amino acids. Germline V CDR1 and CDR2: SGHDN, FVKESK. The V and J ends lost 0 bases and 2 bases, in that order; junction bases with no gene match: 6. The CDR3 DNA is TGTGCCAGCAGCCAAGATTTGACTAGCCATAACACCGGGGAGCTGTTTTTT. Its translation: CASSQDLTSHNTGELFF.